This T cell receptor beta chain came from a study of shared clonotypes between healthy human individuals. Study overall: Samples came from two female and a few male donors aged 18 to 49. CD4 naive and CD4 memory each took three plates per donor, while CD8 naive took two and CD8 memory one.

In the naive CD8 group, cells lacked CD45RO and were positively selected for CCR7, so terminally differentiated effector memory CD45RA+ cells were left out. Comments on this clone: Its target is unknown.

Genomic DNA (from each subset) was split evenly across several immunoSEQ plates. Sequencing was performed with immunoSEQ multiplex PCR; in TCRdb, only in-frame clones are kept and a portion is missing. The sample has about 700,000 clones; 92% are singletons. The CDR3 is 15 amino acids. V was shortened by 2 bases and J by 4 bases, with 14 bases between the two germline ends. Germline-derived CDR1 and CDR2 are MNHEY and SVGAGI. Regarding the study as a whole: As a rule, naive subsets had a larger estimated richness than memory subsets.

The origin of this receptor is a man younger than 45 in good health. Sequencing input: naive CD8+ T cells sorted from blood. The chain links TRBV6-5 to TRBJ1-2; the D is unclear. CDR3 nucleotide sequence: TGTGCCAGCAGTTACGGTACTTTCGGCAGCTATGGCTACACCTTC. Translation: CASSYGTFGSYGYTF.